These 29 T cell receptor beta chains were all obtained from the same sample, sequenced in a study of blood T cell repertoires in COVID-19 (dated by TCRdb to the early 2020s). The receptor library was made with the immunoSEQ multiplex PCR assay. The source is immuneACCESS, and TCRdb retained only in-frame sequences with V and J called. Part of the clones is not carried over; for the studies checked, unresolved V genes explain less than half of this, and the remainder is unexplained. In this sample the table shows about 160,000 clones, just under 90% of which occur a single time. About 9.3% of the sample lies in the top ten. What was sequenced was peripheral blood. These receptors were obtained from a woman between 70 and 85 years old with COVID-19, enrolled during active disease.

The V call is TRBV27, the J call TRBJ1-6, with TRBD1 identical over 9 bases. The CDR3 has 14 amino acids. Germline lookup yields CDR1 MNHEY and CDR2 SMNVEV (reference sequence). V gave up 7 bases and J gave up 8 bases; unmatched junction bases: 6. The CDR3 DNA is TGTGCCAGCACCCGGACAGGGGATTATTCACCCCTCCACTTT. It is translated as CASTRTGDYSPLHF.

V is TRBV28 and J is TRBJ2-1; D is possibly TRBD1 (6 bases). There are 13 residues in the CDR3. In germline, CDR1 is MDHEN, CDR2 SYDVKM. Trimming pared 8 bases from V and 7 bases from J, leaving 15 bases between. In nucleotides, the CDR3 is TGTGCCAGCGGATACAGGGTCGCGAATGAGCAGTTCTTC. Translation: CASGYRVANEQFF. Using reference TRBV28 and TRBJ2-1 for the parts outside the CDR3, the full variable domain is DVKVTQSSRYLVKRTGEKVFLECVQDMDHENMFWYRQDPGLGLRLIYFSYDVKMKEKGDIPEGYSVSREKKERFSLILESASTNQTSMYLCASGYRVANEQFFGPGTRLTVL.

The gene calls are TRBV3-1 (or the pseudogene TRBV3-2) and TRBJ2-2; 9 nucleotides match TRBD2. With V trimmed by 6 bases and J by 3 bases, 2 bases remained unmatched. This CDR3 region has 14 residues. Germline V CDR1 and CDR2: LGHDT, YNNKEL (reference sequence). The CDR3 spells CASRREGDTGELFF. The CDR3 bases are TGTGCCAGCAGGCGGGAGGGGGACACCGGGGAGCTGTTTTTT.

The chain uses TRBV5-4 and TRBJ2-5; possibly TRBD2 for D (6 bases). Trimming took 0 bases from V and 7 from J, leaving 16 bases between them. Per germline, CDR1 SGHNT and CDR2 YYREEE (reference sequence). CDR3 length: 15 residues. In DNA form, the CDR3 reads TGTGCCAGCAGCTTGGAGGCCTCTGGGGGAGGGACCCAGTACTTC. It specifies CASSLEASGGGTQYF. Based on the CDR3 plus reference TRBV5-4 and TRBJ2-5, the full variable domain is ETGVTQSPTHLIKTRGQQVTLRCSSQSGHNTVSWYQQALGQGPQFIFQYYREEENGRGNFPPRFSGLQFPNYSSELNVNALELDDSALYLCASSLEASGGGTQYFGPGTRLLVL.

This clone was counted a single time. The chain employs TRBV27 and TRBJ2-7; D not certain. Trimming removed 7 bases from V and 1 base from J, with 5 bases in between. Germline V gives CDR1 MNHEY, CDR2 SMNVEV (reference sequence). The CDR3 loop spans 11 amino acids. For the CDR3, the DNA is TGTGCCAGCACCCCGTCCTACGAGCAGTACTTC. Amino acid sequence: CASTPSYEQYF.

This clone was seen once. The V gene is TRBV7-8, the J gene TRBJ1-1, with 9 positions matching TRBD1. With V trimmed by 5 bases and J by 0 bases, 10 bases remained unmatched. CDR3 length equals 17 residues. Germline V gene lookup returns CDR1 SGHVS and CDR2 FQNEAQ. The CDR3 DNA follows: TGTGCCAGCAGCCCCAAAGCGACAGGGGGTATGAACACTGAAGCTTTCTTT. Its protein is CASSPKATGGMNTEAFF. Looking up the rest from reference TRBV7-8 and TRBJ1-1 gives the full variable domain: GAGVSQSPRYKVAKRGQDVALRCDPISGHVSLFWYQQALGQGPEFLTYFQNEAQLDKSGLPSDRFFAERPEGSVSTLKIQRTQQEDSAVYLCASSPKATGGMNTEAFFGQGTRLTVV.

The chain carries TRBV6-6 and TRBJ1-5, with D possibly being TRBD1 (5 bases). The CDR3 contains 15 residues. The germline V gene encodes CDR1 MNHNY and CDR2 SVGAGI (reference sequence). V lost 6 bases to trimming and J lost 3 bases, with 15 bases between them. The CDR3 coding sequence is TGTGCCAGCAGACGTGACAGTCCGGCCAATCAGCCCCAGCATTTT. It codes for CASRRDSPANQPQHF.

The chain uses TRBV6-4 and TRBJ1-1, with 7 bases identical to TRBD1. This CDR3 region has 15 residues. CDR1 MRHNA and CDR2 SNTAGT come from the germline V gene. J was trimmed by 6 bases and V by 4 bases; bases with no gene match: 11. CDR3 sequence (DNA): TGTGCCAGCAGTGTCCAGACAGGGACTCTATCTGAAGCTTTCTTT. It yields the protein CASSVQTGTLSEAFF.

This clone showed up just once. This chain joins TRBV7-9 and TRBJ2-2; 10 bases are shared with TRBD1. V trimming: 4 bases; J trimming: 6 bases; junction bases outside the gene matches: 14. CDR3 size: 18 residues. In germline, CDR1 is SEHNR, CDR2 FQNEAQ (reference sequence). CDR3 in amino acids: CASSSRQGAYLSAGELFF. CDR3 nucleotide sequence: TGTGCCAGCAGCTCGAGACAGGGGGCGTATTTGTCGGCCGGGGAGCTGTTTTTT.

V and J are TRBV5-4 and TRBJ2-5, with 7 bases aligning to TRBD2. The CDR3 spans 14 residues. From germline, CDR1 is SGHNT and CDR2 YYREEE (reference sequence). V gave up 4 bases and J gave up 2 bases; unmatched junction bases: 5. This CDR3 is CASSVRLAQETQYF. CDR3 DNA sequence: TGTGCCAGCAGCGTTCGACTAGCTCAAGAGACCCAGTACTTC.

The rearrangement links TRBV5-1 to TRBJ1-1, with unresolved D. The V end was cut by 0 bases, the J end by 2 bases, with 8 bases between. Germline CDR1 and CDR2: SGHRS and YFSETQ. CDR3 length: 14 amino acids. The CDR3 DNA sequence: TGCGCCAGCAGCTTGGCCCAGGCCAACACTGAAGCTTTCTTT. Its translation is CASSLAQANTEAFF.

The genes are TRBV5-6 and TRBJ1-5; maybe TRBD1 (5 bases). This CDR3 contains 15 residues. V gave up 0 bases and J gave up 0 bases, with 7 bases separating them. Germline CDR1 and CDR2: SGHDT and YYEEEE. CDR3 sequence (DNA): TGTGCCAGCAGCTTGGCAGGGTATAGCAATCAGCCCCAGCATTTT. Translated, it gives CASSLAGYSNQPQHF.

V usage is TRBV7-2 and J usage is TRBJ2-2, with TRBD1 identical over 7 bases. The CDR3 contains 15 residues. Trimming took 6 bases from V and 5 from J; bases not matched to a gene: 9. Germline V gives CDR1 SGHTA, CDR2 FQGNSA. The CDR3 sequence: CASSPRGPGTGELFF. DNA for the CDR3: TGTGCCAGCAGTCCGAGGGGGCCAGGGACCGGGGAGCTGTTTTTT.

V is TRBV2 and J is TRBJ1-2; tentatively, D is TRBD1 (5 bases). The CDR3 is made up of 12 amino acids. Trimming took off 7 bases at V and 4 bases at J, with 10 bases between the two ends. Germline assignment: CDR1 SNHLY and CDR2 FYNNEI. This CDR3 reads CASKEGPYGYTF. As DNA, the CDR3 is TGTGCCAGCAAGGAGGGGCCCTATGGCTACACCTTC.

The chain has TRBV3-1 (or the pseudogene TRBV3-2) and TRBJ1-3; D call uncertain. V dropped 1 base and J dropped 2 bases, with 9 bases sitting between them. Germline V CDR1 and CDR2: LGHDT, YNNKEL (reference sequence). The CDR3 length is 15 residues. This chain's CDR3 is CASSQGTKPGNTIYF. The DNA for the CDR3 is TGTGCCAGCAGCCAAGGGACTAAGCCTGGAAACACCATATATTTT.

In DNA form, the CDR3 reads TGTGCCTGGAGTCCACGGGACAGGGGCCCCCCCCAGCATTTT. This sequence encodes CAWSPRDRGPPQHF. V gene TRBV30 combines with J gene TRBJ1-5; 10 bases align to TRBD1. The CDR3 is 14 amino acids. The J segment lost 10 bases and the V segment lost 2 bases, leaving 8 bases of the junction unmatched. Germline-derived CDR1 and CDR2 are GTSNPN and SVGIG (reference sequence). The variable domain in full, with the rest retrieved from reference TRBV30 and TRBJ1-5, is SQTIHQWPATLVQPVGSPLSLECTVEGTSNPNLYWYRQAAGRGLQLLFYSVGIGQISSEVPQNLSASRPQDRQFILSSKKLLLSDSGFYLCAWSPRDRGPPQHFGDGTRLSIL.

The chain carries TRBV4-2 and TRBJ1-1, with TRBD1 identical over 9 bases. CDR1 and CDR2 from the germline V gene are LGHNA and YNFKEQ. V lost 3 bases to trimming and J lost 0 bases; unmatched junction nucleotides: 5. The CDR3 is made up of 16 amino acids. For the CDR3, the DNA is TGTGCCAGCAGCCACCCGACAGGGGGAATGAACACTGAAGCTTTCTTT. This gives the protein CASSHPTGGMNTEAFF.

This clone came up once. V is TRBV24-1 and J is TRBJ2-1, with D possibly TRBD2 on 5 matching bases. V dropped 3 bases and J dropped 2 bases, with 13 bases sitting between them. In germline, CDR1 is KGHDR, CDR2 SFDVKD. CDR3 length: 16 amino acids. Here the CDR3 DNA reads TGTGCCACCAGTGATAAGGTGAGGGCTACCTACAATGAGCAGTTCTTC. It is translated as CATSDKVRATYNEQFF.

The chain recombines TRBV27 with TRBJ1-1, with D unresolved. The CDR3 runs 13 residues. V shed 6 bases and J shed 0 bases, with 8 bases lying between them. Germline V gives CDR1 MNHEY, CDR2 SMNVEV (reference sequence). The CDR3 sequence: CASRQSMNTEAFF. DNA of the CDR3: TGTGCCAGCAGACAGTCCATGAACACTGAAGCTTTCTTT.

The chain recombines TRBV28 with TRBJ2-7; TRBD2 agrees at 8 bases. V trimming: 7 bases; J trimming: 5 bases; junction bases outside the gene matches: 13. The CDR3 totals 15 residues. Per the germline V gene, CDR1 is MDHEN and CDR2 is SYDVKM. The DNA for the CDR3 is TGTGCCAGCACTACCCCACGGGGGGGAAAAGACGAGCAGTACTTC. Encoded protein: CASTTPRGGKDEQYF. The full variable domain, in which reference TRBV28 and TRBJ2-7 provide the parts outside the CDR3, is DVKVTQSSRYLVKRTGEKVFLECVQDMDHENMFWYRQDPGLGLRLIYFSYDVKMKEKGDIPEGYSVSREKKERFSLILESASTNQTSMYLCASTTPRGGKDEQYFGPGTRLTVT.

In nucleotides, the CDR3 is TGTGCCAGCTCACCACAGACAGGGGCACCGGATACGCAGTATTTT. Translation gives CASSPQTGAPDTQYF. This chain uses TRBV18 with TRBJ2-3; 8 bases are shared with TRBD1. This CDR3 has 15 residues. After removal of 1 base from V and 6 bases from J, the junction contained 6 bases not matched to a gene. From germline, CDR1 is KGHSH and CDR2 LQKENI. Full variable domain (missing parts from reference TRBV18 and TRBJ2-3): NAGVMQNPRHLVRRRGQEARLRCSPMKGHSHVYWYRQLPEEGLKFMVYLQKENIIDESGMPKERFSAEFPKEGPSILRIQQVVRGDSAAYFCASSPQTGAPDTQYFGPGTRLTVL.

The chain couples TRBV28 to TRBJ1-1, with D hard to call. The CDR3 is made up of 15 amino acids. V dropped 5 bases and J dropped 2 bases, with 15 bases sitting between them. CDR1 is MDHEN and CDR2 is SYDVKM in the germline V gene. The CDR3 region is CASSQIWRLNTEAFF. The CDR3 nucleotides are TGTGCCAGCAGTCAGATCTGGCGGCTAAACACTGAAGCTTTCTTT.

This clone was seen a single time. The gene calls are TRBV30 and TRBJ1-4, with TRBD1 matching 11 bases. This CDR3 contains 15 residues. Trimming removed 0 bases from V and 7 bases from J; junction bases left unmatched: 4. Germline-derived CDR1 and CDR2 are GTSNPN and SVGIG (reference sequence). CDR3 region: CAWSVLGTGGEKLFF. The CDR3, as DNA: TGTGCCTGGAGTGTACTGGGGACAGGGGGTGAAAAACTGTTTTTT. Together with reference TRBV30 and TRBJ1-4, the CDR3 gives the full variable domain: SQTIHQWPATLVQPVGSPLSLECTVEGTSNPNLYWYRQAAGRGLQLLFYSVGIGQISSEVPQNLSASRPQDRQFILSSKKLLLSDSGFYLCAWSVLGTGGEKLFFGSGTQLSVL.

The V call is TRBV2, the J call TRBJ1-2; the D is unclear. Trimming stripped 7 bases from V and 4 bases from J, with 10 bases between. Germline V CDR1 and CDR2: SNHLY, FYNNEI. This CDR3 comprises 12 residues. The CDR3 reads CASIAEPYGYTF. CDR3 DNA: TGTGCCAGCATCGCGGAACCCTATGGCTACACCTTC.

The rearrangement joins TRBV13 to TRBJ2-4; 12 bases line up with TRBD1. CDR3 length: 15 residues. Germline loops: CDR1 PRHDT, CDR2 FYEKMQ (reference sequence). Unmatched junction bases numbered 8, after V lost 1 base and J lost 13 bases. The CDR3 DNA is TGTGCCAGCAGCTTAGCTGGGACAGGGGGCGCGATCCAGTACTTC. Its translation is CASSLAGTGGAIQYF.

This clone was counted a few times. The J gene is TRBJ1-6, the V gene TRBV2, with D maybe TRBD1 (6 bases). CDR1 SNHLY and CDR2 FYNNEI come from the germline V gene. V lost 4 bases to trimming and J lost 10 bases, with 14 bases between them. The CDR3 loop spans 14 amino acids. CDR3 in amino acids: CASSGGQIVSPLHF. The DNA of the CDR3 is TGTGCCAGCAGTGGAGGACAGATAGTGTCACCCCTCCACTTT.

The chain has TRBV5-1 and TRBJ2-7, with 8 bases that match TRBD2. Germline V lookup: CDR1 SGHRS, CDR2 YFSETQ. The junction had 5 bases not matched to a gene; V was cut back by 3 bases and J by 0 bases. This CDR3 spans 15 amino acids. The CDR3 loop is CASSSGGGSSYEQYF. CDR3 bases: TGCGCCAGCAGCTCCGGGGGGGGCAGCTCCTACGAGCAGTACTTC.

V usage is TRBV3-1 (or the pseudogene TRBV3-2) and J usage is TRBJ1-3; possibly TRBD1 for D (5 bases). The CDR3 sequence is 17 residues long. Trimming left V 0 bases short and J 4 bases short, with 16 bases between. Germline V lookup: CDR1 LGHDT, CDR2 YNNKEL (reference sequence). DNA for the CDR3: TGTGCCAGCAGCCAAGAGAGACAGAAGGGTGGGGGAAACACCATATATTTT. It codes for CASSQERQKGGGNTIYF.

V usage is TRBV5-4 and J usage is TRBJ2-1, with 7 positions matching TRBD2. This CDR3 has 17 residues. Trimming took 3 bases from V and 7 from J; bases not matched to a gene: 16. Germline values: CDR1 SGHNT, CDR2 YYREEE (reference sequence). CDR3 DNA sequence: TGTGCCAGCAGCTCATGGGGGTATAGCGGGCCTCGAAATGAGCAGTTCTTC. It translates to CASSSWGYSGPRNEQFF.